This section outlines one TCR beta chain sequence together with its context. The data derive from a study of blood T cell repertoires in COVID-19. Study at large: Acute-phase and convalescent COVID-19 samples originated in the United States, Italy and Spain. Sample material is recorded as cDNA or gDNA derived from T cells, B-cell-depleted T cells, or PBMCs.

Per the original data handling: Amplifying reference gene primers gave estimates of nucleated cell counts. Profiled with immunoSEQ multiplex PCR; TCRdb holds only in-frame clones, not every one. The DNA was the basis for D and trimming; V, J and clone size are from that table. Of 200,000 or so clones listed, around 84% were seen once; the top ten hold 4% to 4.5%. Germline CDR1 is SGHTA and CDR2 is FQGNSA. The CDR3 loop spans 17 amino acids. Trimming stripped 1 base from V and 8 bases from J, with 21 bases between. V gene TRBV7-2 combines with J gene TRBJ2-1; possibly TRBD2 for D (6 bases). The sequencing input was peripheral blood. This receptor was identified in a man between 50 and 59 years old with acute or convalescent COVID-19. The CDR3 DNA sequence: TGTGCCAGCAGCTTAGTCCCCCTAGCGCCGGGGTTCCATGAGCAGTTCTTC. Amino acids: CASSLVPLAPGFHEQFF. Together with reference TRBV7-2 and TRBJ2-1, the CDR3 gives the full variable domain: GAGVSQSPSNKVTEKGKDVELRCDPISGHTALYWYRQSLGQGLEFLIYFQGNSAPDKSGLPSDRFSAERTGGSVSTLTIQRTQQEDSAVYLCASSLVPLAPGFHEQFFGPGTRLTVL.